These T cell receptor beta chains were read from a single sample in a study of lymphopenia after photon versus proton radiotherapy. Profiled with immunoSEQ multiplex PCR; TCRdb holds only in-frame clones, not every one. The sample includes some 27,000 clones, approximately 90% of them seen just once. This specimen was peripheral blood, taken from a patient treated with proton-based radiotherapy. These receptors were taken from a woman aged 55-75 years with cholangiocarcinoma. Some clones in this sample may be carry-over from other donors' samples. The CDR3 runs from the conserved cysteine through the conserved F or W. D genes are given only for firm matches. Clone size is not always given. Where it is, it says once, few, many or a class for expanded clones.

clone_size,cdr3_length,j_call,d_call,v_call,cdr3_nt,cdr3_aa
NA,16,TRBJ2-5,NA,TRBV5-5,TGTGCCAGCAGCTTGTCCGGACAGCAAGGGGGAGAGACCCAGTACTTC,CASSLSGQQGGETQYF
NA,13,TRBJ1-2,NA,TRBV9,TGTGCCAGCAGCAAAGGGGGAAGCTATGGCTACACCTTC,CASSKGGSYGYTF
NA,13,TRBJ2-5,NA,TRBV25-1,TGTGCCAGCAGTCTCCAAGGGGCGGAGACCCAGTACTTC,CASSLQGAETQYF
NA,11,TRBJ2-3,NA,TRBV5-1,TGCGCCAGCAGCTTGTGGGATACGCAGTATTTT,CASSLWDTQYF
NA,16,TRBJ2-1,NA,TRBV2,TGTGCCAGCAAGAAGGGGCCCGATAGCTCCTACAATGAGCAGTTCTTC,CASKKGPDSSYNEQFF
NA,13,TRBJ1-2,NA,TRBV13,TGTGCCAGCACCCGGGACCCTAACTATGGCTACACCTTC,CASTRDPNYGYTF
NA,11,TRBJ2-1,NA,TRBV29-1,TGCAGCGTTGGAGATTACAATGAGCAGTTCTTC,CSVGDYNEQFF
NA,16,TRBJ2-1,TRBD1,TRBV7-2,TGTGCCAGCAGGCGATTCGGGACAGGGTCCTACAATGAGCAGTTCTTC,CASRRFGTGSYNEQFF
NA,17,TRBJ1-4,NA,TRBV28,TGTGCCAGCAGTTTATCCCCCGGGCGGGACAACCGTGGGGAACTGTTTTTT,CASSLSPGRDNRGELFF
NA,13,TRBJ2-3,NA,TRBV7-9,TGTGCCAGCAGGACAGCATATCCAGATACGCAGTATTTT,CASRTAYPDTQYF
once,14,TRBJ2-5,TRBD1,TRBV11-3,TGTGCCAGCAGCTCTACAGGGACAGGGGGTACCCAGTACTTC,CASSSTGTGGTQYF
NA,14,TRBJ2-7,TRBD2,TRBV10-3,TGTGCCATCAGACCTAGCGGGGGGGCCGACGAGCAGTACTTC,CAIRPSGGADEQYF
NA,17,TRBJ2-7,NA,TRBV15,TGTGCCACCAGCATACATTTACCAGGCCCGAGCTCCTACGAGCAGTACTTC,CATSIHLPGPSSYEQYF
NA,17,TRBJ1-6,NA,TRBV7-2,TGTGCCAGCAGCCCGAGGGGCACCACGACTAATAATTCACCCCTCCACTTT,CASSPRGTTTNNSPLHF
NA,16,TRBJ2-3,NA,TRBV18,TGTGCCAGCTCACCATCTGTGATCAGGGCGGCGGATACGCAGTATTTT,CASSPSVIRAADTQYF
once,13,TRBJ1-1,NA,TRBV5-1,TGCGCCAGCACTTCCCCGGCGAACACTGAAGCTTTCTTT,CASTSPANTEAFF
NA,13,TRBJ1-2,NA,TRBV19,TGTGCCAGTAGGGCACAGGGTTACTATGGCTACACCTTC,CASRAQGYYGYTF
NA,14,TRBJ2-1,TRBD2,TRBV19,TGTGCCAGTTCCTCTAGCGGGATCCCCAATGAGCAGTTCTTC,CASSSSGIPNEQFF
NA,21,TRBJ1-3,NA,TRBV2,TGTGCCAGCAGTGTAAGACCGACCCGCATCGGGTTGATCGGATCTGGAAACACCATATATTTT,CASSVRPTRIGLIGSGNTIYF
NA,13,TRBJ2-7,NA,TRBV18,TGTGCCAGCTCTCCGGTTTTCGGCGACGAGCAGTACTTC,CASSPVFGDEQYF
NA,23,TRBJ1-1,NA,TRBV5-1,TGCGCCAGCAGCTTCCAGGGTCGTCACAACGGCTCCGTGGTCACCCCCCCAAACACTGAAGCTTTCTTT,CASSFQGRHNGSVVTPPNTEAFF
NA,16,TRBJ2-5,NA,TRBV6-5,TGTGCCAGCAGTTACTCGGTACAACGAAGGGAGGAGACCCAGTACTTC,CASSYSVQRREETQYF
NA,14,TRBJ1-4,NA,TRBV5-4,TGTGCCAGCAGCGCAAGAGCAACTAATGAAAAACTGTTTTTT,CASSARATNEKLFF
NA,13,TRBJ2-7,NA,TRBV2,TGTGCCAGCAGGACTAGAGGGGACTACGAGCAGTACTTC,CASRTRGDYEQYF
NA,14,TRBJ1-2,NA,TRBV4-1,TGCGCCAGCAGCCAAGGGGCAGGCGTGTATGGCTACACCTTC,CASSQGAGVYGYTF
NA,13,TRBJ1-5,NA,TRBV2,TGTGCCAGCAGTGTTTGGGCTAATCAGCCCCAGCATTTT,CASSVWANQPQHF
NA,17,TRBJ2-3,NA,TRBV7-2,TGTGCCAGCAGCCAGGGGTTTCGCGGGGGACGAGGAGATACGCAGTATTTT,CASSQGFRGGRGDTQYF
NA,13,TRBJ1-5,NA,TRBV4-2,TGTGCCAGCAGCCAAGATCCACCCCAGCCCCAGCATTTT,CASSQDPPQPQHF
NA,13,TRBJ1-3,NA,TRBV2,TGTGCCAGCAGTTCAGGGTACGGAAACACCATATATTTT,CASSSGYGNTIYF
NA,14,TRBJ1-5,NA,TRBV5-6,TGTGCCAGCAGCACCCGGACAGCCGATCAGCCCCAGCATTTT,CASSTRTADQPQHF
NA,12,TRBJ2-1,NA,TRBV9,TGTGCCAGCAGCTCGCAGGGAGGCGAGCAGTTCTTC,CASSSQGGEQFF
few,13,TRBJ2-7,NA,TRBV6-6,TGTGCCAGCACCACCGGGACATACGGCGAGCAGTACTTC,CASTTGTYGEQYF
NA,13,TRBJ2-2,NA,TRBV4-3,TGCGCCAGCAGCCAAGAACACACCGGGGAGCTGTTTTTT,CASSQEHTGELFF